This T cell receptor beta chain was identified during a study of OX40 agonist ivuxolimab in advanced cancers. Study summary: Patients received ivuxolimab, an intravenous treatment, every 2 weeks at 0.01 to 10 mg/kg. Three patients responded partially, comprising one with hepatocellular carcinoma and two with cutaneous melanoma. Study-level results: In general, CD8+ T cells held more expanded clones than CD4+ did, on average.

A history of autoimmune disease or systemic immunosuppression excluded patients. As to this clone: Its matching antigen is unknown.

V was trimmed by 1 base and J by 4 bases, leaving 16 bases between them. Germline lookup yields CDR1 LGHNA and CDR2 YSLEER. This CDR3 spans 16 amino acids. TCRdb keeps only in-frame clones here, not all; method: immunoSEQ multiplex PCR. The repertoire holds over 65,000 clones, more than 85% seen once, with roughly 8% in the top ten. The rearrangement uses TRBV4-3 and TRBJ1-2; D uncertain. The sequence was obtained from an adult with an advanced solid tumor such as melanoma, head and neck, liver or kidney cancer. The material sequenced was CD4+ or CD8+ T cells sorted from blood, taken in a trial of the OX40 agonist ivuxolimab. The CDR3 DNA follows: TGCGCCAGCAGCCAAGGGGAGGGCAGCCACCTCTATGGCTACACCTTC. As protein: CASSQGEGSHLYGYTF.